Listed below are T cell receptor beta chains from one sample, sequenced in a study of T cells after yellow fever vaccination. One entry per CDR3 protein results from TCRdb running MiXCR on the 5' RACE reads. This table holds hundreds of thousands of distinct CDR3 sequences, about 12% found once. Here the sequenced sample was PBMCs, taken on the day of the yellow fever booster vaccination. The source of these receptors is a man younger than 45 who received the YFV17D yellow fever vaccine. The CDR3 runs from the conserved cysteine through the conserved F or W. The D gene is left open where the match is weak. Rows may omit the clone size; those that give it use once, few, many or a size class.

-,TRBJ2-1,TRBV7-2,-,CASSLGLTSSYNEQFF,TGTGCCAGCAGCTTAGGACTAACAAGCTCCTACAATGAGCAGTTCTTC
-,TRBJ2-3,TRBV20-1,-,CSALGGSVGTQYF,TGCAGTGCCCTGGGCGGGTCCGTAGGTACGCAGTATTTT
-,TRBJ2-1,TRBV7-9,-,CASSLAGPFNEQFF,TGTGCCAGCAGCTTAGCGGGCCCCTTCAATGAGCAGTTCTTC
-,TRBJ1-5,TRBV5-6,-,CASSRGGFGNQPQHF,TGTGCCAGCAGCCGAGGTGGTTTTGGCAATCAGCCCCAGCATTTT
few,TRBJ2-3,TRBV7-2,TRBD2,CASAVAGEQQYF,TGTGCCAGCGCTGTAGCGGGAGAGCAACAGTATTTT
-,TRBJ2-7,TRBV27,TRBD1,CASSLLGQGAVAGVGEQYF,TGTGCCAGCAGTTTATTGGGACAGGGGGCCGTAGCGGGAGTAGGAGAGCAGTACTTC
few,TRBJ2-7,TRBV7-2,-,CASSLFSGHFLF,TGTGCCAGCAGCTTATTCTCGGGACATTTCCTATTC
few,TRBJ2-1,TRBV6-2/TRBV6-3,TRBD1,CASTLGQGFYNEQFF,TGTGCCAGCACCCTGGGACAGGGGTTCTACAATGAGCAGTTCTTC
many,TRBJ2-2,TRBV5-5,TRBD2,CASSPIAGGHTGELFF,TGTGCCAGCAGCCCAATAGCGGGAGGTCACACCGGGGAGCTGTTTTTT
-,TRBJ2-7,TRBV18,TRBD1,CASSPAGTAYYEQYF,TGTGCCAGCTCACCCGCCGGGACAGCGTACTACGAGCAGTACTTC
few,TRBJ2-7,TRBV7-2,-,CASSHTAREELYF,TGTGCCAGCAGCCACACTGCGAGGGAGGAGCTGTACTTC
few,TRBJ2-1,TRBV20-1,TRBD2,CSPGLAGGNEQFF,TGCAGCCCCGGACTAGCGGGCGGCAATGAGCAGTTCTTC
-,TRBJ1-3,TRBV6-5,-,CASSYSAGSSGNTIYF,TGTGCCAGCAGTTACTCTGCAGGGAGCTCTGGAAACACCATATATTTT
few,TRBJ1-2,TRBV7-2,TRBD1,CASSLMVGTGEGYTF,TGTGCCAGCAGCTTAATGGTGGGGACAGGGGAGGGCTACACCTTC
-,TRBJ2-7,TRBV18,-,CASSTLRLYSYEQYF,TGTGCCAGCTCAACCCTTCGACTATATTCCTACGAGCAGTACTTC
-,TRBJ2-2,TRBV14,-,CASSQHGTGELFF,TGTGCCAGCAGCCAACACGGCACCGGGGAGCTGTTTTTT
many,TRBJ2-7,TRBV6-2/TRBV6-3,-,CASTRGYEQYF,TGTGCCAGCACTAGAGGGTACGAGCAGTACTTC
-,TRBJ2-1,TRBV18,-,CASSQDSTNEQFF,TGTGCCAGCTCACAGGACAGCACCAATGAGCAGTTCTTC
few,TRBJ2-3,TRBV5-1,-,CASSPQIRDTQYF,TGCGCCAGCAGCCCACAAATCCGGGATACGCAGTATTTT
few,TRBJ1-2,TRBV6-2/TRBV6-3,-,CAGQGDDYGYTF,TGTGCCGGGCAGGGAGATGACTATGGCTACACCTTC
few,TRBJ2-1,TRBV7-2,-,CASSLRFHEQFF,TGTGCCAGCAGCTTAAGGTTCCATGAGCAGTTCTTC
-,TRBJ1-1,TRBV28,TRBD1,CASILSTGRMNTEAFF,TGTGCCAGCATCCTATCGACAGGGCGCATGAACACTGAAGCTTTCTTT
many,TRBJ2-3,TRBV5-1,-,CASSPAAADTQYF,TGCGCCAGCTCTCCCGCCGCAGCAGATACGCAGTATTTT
-,TRBJ2-3,TRBV7-2,TRBD1,CASSSMRTGGPTQYF,TGTGCCAGCAGCTCAATGAGGACAGGGGGCCCTACGCAGTATTTT
few,TRBJ2-5,TRBV5-1,-,CASSLGGQYQETQYF,TGCGCCAGCAGCTTGGGTGGACAGTACCAAGAGACCCAGTACTTC
-,TRBJ2-7,TRBV7-7,TRBD2,CASSSGLAGSSYEQYF,TGTGCCAGCAGCTCCGGACTAGCGGGGAGCTCCTACGAGCAGTACTTC
few,TRBJ2-3,TRBV12-3/TRBV12-4,TRBD2,CASSASGSPDTQYF,TGTGCCAGCAGTGCGAGCGGGAGCCCAGATACGCAGTATTTT
few,TRBJ1-1,TRBV6-5,-,CASSYSRAGRVAFF,TGTGCCAGCAGTTACTCCCGGGCAGGGCGAGTAGCTTTCTTT
-,TRBJ2-7,TRBV30,TRBD2,CAWSDWTRPYEQYF,TGTGCCTGGAGTGATTGGACTAGACCCTACGAGCAGTACTTC
-,TRBJ2-7,TRBV7-2,TRBD2,CASSSTSGYSYEQYF,TGTGCCAGCAGCTCGACTAGCGGATACTCCTACGAGCAGTACTTC
-,TRBJ2-7,TRBV18,-,CASSPQTGFDEQYF,TGTGCCAGCTCACCACAGACAGGTTTTGACGAGCAGTACTTC
many,TRBJ2-7,TRBV12-3/TRBV12-4,TRBD2,CASSFRGGAEQYF,TGTGCCAGCAGTTTTCGCGGGGGTGCCGAGCAGTACTTC
few,TRBJ2-3,TRBV7-2,-,CASRKATDTQYF,TGTGCCAGCAGAAAAGCCACAGATACGCAGTATTTT
few,TRBJ2-1,TRBV5-1,TRBD2,CASTPLWTSAYNEQFF,TGCGCCAGCACCCCACTTTGGACTAGCGCTTACAATGAGCAGTTCTTC
-,TRBJ2-1,TRBV11-2,TRBD2,CASSLVGLVYNEQFF,TGTGCCAGCAGCTTAGTGGGACTAGTCTACAATGAGCAGTTCTTC
-,TRBJ2-3,TRBV4-3,TRBD1,CASSQEPGTGPRTDTQYF,TGCGCCAGCAGCCAAGAACCGGGGACAGGGCCAAGAACAGATACGCAGTATTTT
few,TRBJ2-3,TRBV18,-,CASSPEVPTDTQYF,TGTGCCAGCTCACCGGAGGTTCCCACAGATACGCAGTATTTT
-,TRBJ2-3,TRBV10-3,TRBD2,CAISESAQREVTDTQYF,TGTGCCATCAGTGAGTCGGCCCAGCGGGAGGTTACAGATACGCAGTATTTT
few,TRBJ1-1,TRBV20-1,-,CSARDPSFRDGYEAFF,TGCAGTGCTAGAGATCCCAGTTTCCGGGACGGGTATGAAGCTTTCTTT
-,TRBJ2-6,TRBV4-3,TRBD1,CASSQESEDRLEPNVLTF,TGCGCCAGCAGCCAAGAGTCTGAGGACAGGCTGGAGCCCAACGTCCTGACTTTC
-,TRBJ2-5,TRBV18,-,CASSPRESRRETQYF,TGTGCCAGCTCACCACGGGAGAGCAGAAGGGAGACCCAGTACTTC
-,TRBJ1-1,TRBV4-2,-,CASSQDVDAVEAFF,TGTGCCAGCAGCCAAGATGTAGACGCGGTCGAAGCTTTCTTT
-,TRBJ2-1,TRBV4-1,TRBD2,CASTSISGRRGYNEQFF,TGCGCCAGCACCTCAATAAGCGGGAGGAGGGGTTACAATGAGCAGTTCTTC
few,TRBJ1-2,TRBV6-1,-,CASGNYGYTF,TGTGCCAGCGGAAACTATGGCTACACCTTC
many,TRBJ2-1,TRBV6-2/TRBV6-3,-,CASSQSGSYNEQFF,TGTGCCAGCAGTCAGAGCGGCTCCTACAATGAGCAGTTCTTC
few,TRBJ2-1,TRBV5-1,TRBD2,CASSVPGLAGVRNEQFF,TGCGCCAGCAGCGTACCGGGACTAGCGGGAGTCAGGAATGAGCAGTTCTTC
many,TRBJ2-1,TRBV5-1,TRBD2,CASSSGGRYNEQFF,TGCGCCAGCAGCTCGGGAGGGAGATACAATGAGCAGTTCTTC
few,TRBJ2-5,TRBV7-2,TRBD2,CASSLAPGLAGETQYF,TGTGCCAGCAGCTTAGCCCCGGGACTAGCGGGGGAGACCCAGTACTTC
-,TRBJ2-3,TRBV20-1,TRBD2,CSARDEGGPSDTQYF,TGCAGTGCTAGAGATGAGGGAGGGCCCTCTGATACGCAGTATTTT
-,TRBJ1-2,TRBV7-3,-,CASSLSSATPHGYTF,TGTGCCAGCAGCTTAAGTTCTGCCACCCCCCATGGCTACACCTTC
-,TRBJ2-7,TRBV9,-,CASSVEVGSTYEQYF,TGTGCCAGCAGCGTAGAAGTAGGGTCCACCTACGAGCAGTACTTC
-,TRBJ2-3,TRBV10-3,TRBD2,CAISGGTIGSTDTQYF,TGTGCCATCAGTGGCGGGACTATTGGATCCACAGATACGCAGTATTTT
-,TRBJ2-2,TRBV20-1,-,CSARGAGRGSTGELFF,TGCAGTGCTAGGGGGGCGGGCAGAGGGAGCACCGGGGAGCTGTTTTTT
few,TRBJ1-4,TRBV7-2,-,CASSSWEGGEKLFF,TGTGCCAGCAGCTCCTGGGAGGGTGGGGAAAAACTGTTTTTT